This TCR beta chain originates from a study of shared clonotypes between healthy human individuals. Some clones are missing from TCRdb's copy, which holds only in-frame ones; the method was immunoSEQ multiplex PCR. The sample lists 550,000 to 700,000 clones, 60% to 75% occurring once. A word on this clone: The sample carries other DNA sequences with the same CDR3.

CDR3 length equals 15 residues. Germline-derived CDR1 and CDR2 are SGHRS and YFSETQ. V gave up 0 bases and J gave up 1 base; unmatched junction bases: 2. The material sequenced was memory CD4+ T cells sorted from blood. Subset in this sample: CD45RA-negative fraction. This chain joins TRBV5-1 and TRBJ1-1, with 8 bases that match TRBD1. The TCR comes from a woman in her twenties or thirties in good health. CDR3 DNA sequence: TGCGCCAGCAGCTTGGTTACAGGGGGGAACACTGAAGCTTTCTTT. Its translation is CASSLVTGGNTEAFF.